The rows below give T cell receptor beta chains drawn from one sample of a study of somatic mutations in cytotoxic T cells in rheumatoid arthritis. This table comes from immunoSEQ multiplex PCR, and its TCRdb copy is limited to in-frame clones, with some not included. The sample has about 18,000 clones, about three quarters seen once. Sequencing was performed on CD8+ T cells sorted from blood. The origin of the receptors is an adult with rheumatoid arthritis. Both conserved end residues are part of each CDR3. D genes are given only for firm matches. Clone size is stated in some rows and not others, as once, few, many or a class when expanded.

>TRBJ1-4|TRBV4-1|.|.
CASSQVSSTNEKLFF
TGCGCCAGCAGCCAAGTTTCCTCAACTAATGAAAAACTGTTTTTT
>TRBJ1-1|TRBV2|.|TRBD1
CASKSGGLNTEAFF
TGTGCCAGCAAGTCAGGGGGCTTGAACACTGAAGCTTTCTTT
>TRBJ1-1|TRBV30|few|.
CAWSEGLNTEAFF
TGTGCCTGGAGTGAGGGGCTGAACACTGAAGCTTTCTTT
>TRBJ2-3|TRBV30|.|.
CAWSAGSSTDTQYF
TGTGCCTGGAGTGCCGGTTCTAGCACAGATACGCAGTATTTT
>TRBJ1-2|TRBV28|.|.
CASSPTRVSNYGYTF
TGTGCCAGCAGTCCCACACGGGTGTCGAACTATGGCTACACCTTC
>TRBJ1-1|TRBV15|.|.
CATSRDLSDTEAFF
TGTGCCACCAGCAGAGATTTGAGCGACACTGAAGCTTTCTTT
>TRBJ2-7|TRBV5-8|.|TRBD1
CASSVRQGYEQYF
TGTGCCAGCAGCGTTCGACAGGGCTACGAGCAGTACTTC
>TRBJ2-7|TRBV19|.|.
CASRVGGEQYF
TGTGCCAGTAGGGTAGGCGGCGAGCAGTACTTC
>TRBJ2-7|TRBV27|.|TRBD2
CASSLTSGLSYEQYF
TGTGCCAGCAGTTTGACTAGCGGGCTCTCCTACGAGCAGTACTTC
>TRBJ1-2|TRBV7-2|.|.
CASSLGGGNGYTF
TGTGCCAGCAGCTTAGGGGGGGGAAATGGCTACACCTTC
>TRBJ2-2|TRBV13|.|TRBD1
CASSLIVQGANTGELFF
TGTGCCAGCAGCCTAATAGTACAGGGGGCGAACACCGGGGAGCTGTTTTTT
>TRBJ1-1|TRBV7-9|.|TRBD1
CASSLPGQGLNTEAFF
TGTGCCAGCAGCCTCCCGGGACAGGGGCTGAACACTGAAGCTTTCTTT
>TRBJ2-4|TRBV4-2|.|.
CASSQEASVLAKNIQYF
TGTGCCAGCAGCCAAGAGGCTAGCGTCTTAGCCAAAAACATTCAGTACTTC
>TRBJ2-7|TRBV5-5|few|TRBD1
CASSLEQGIYEQYF
TGTGCCAGCAGCTTGGAACAGGGGATCTACGAGCAGTACTTC
>TRBJ2-3|TRBV5-6|.|.
CASSFTLTDTQYF
TGTGCCAGCAGCTTTACCCTCACAGATACGCAGTATTTT
>TRBJ2-2|TRBV10-1|.|.
CASSESTTNTGELFF
TGCGCCAGCAGTGAGTCGACAACGAACACCGGGGAGCTGTTTTTT
>TRBJ2-1|TRBV30|.|.
CAWSLRGIDNEQFF
TGTGCCTGGAGTCTTCGGGGGATCGACAATGAGCAGTTCTTC
>TRBJ1-6|TRBV4-1|.|.
CASSQVRGSSSPLHF
TGCGCCAGCAGCCAAGTTCGGGGCTCCAGTTCACCCCTCCACTTT
>TRBJ1-2|TRBV6-5|.|.
CASSYVGGYGYTF
TGTGCCAGCAGTTACGTGGGGGGTTATGGCTACACCTTC
>TRBJ2-1|TRBV19|.|.
CASTSGHSSYNEQFF
TGTGCCAGTACCTCCGGACACAGCTCCTACAATGAGCAGTTCTTC
>TRBJ2-5|TRBV10-2|.|.
CASSEGVQETQYF
TGCGCCAGCAGTGAGGGCGTCCAGGAGACCCAGTACTTC
>TRBJ2-1|TRBV19|.|.
CASSGSNGGSYNEQFF
TGTGCCAGTAGTGGGAGTAATGGGGGCTCCTACAATGAGCAGTTCTTC
>TRBJ2-1|TRBV4-1|.|.
CASSQALGLRDHPFF
TGCGCCAGCAGCCAAGCCCTGGGTCTTCGGGATCATCCGTTCTTC
>TRBJ1-1|TRBV29-1|.|.
CSVEGNTEAFF
TGCAGCGTTGAAGGGAACACTGAAGCTTTCTTT
>TRBJ1-5|TRBV15|.|.
CATSMGINQPQHF
TGTGCCACCAGCATGGGGATAAATCAGCCCCAGCATTTT
>TRBJ1-1|TRBV28|.|.
CASRQPPNTEAFF
TGTGCCAGCAGGCAACCGCCGAACACTGAAGCTTTCTTT
>TRBJ2-7|TRBV4-1|.|TRBD2
CASSQVSGLARGDYEQYF
TGCGCCAGCAGCCAAGTGAGTGGACTAGCGCGAGGAGACTACGAGCAGTACTTC
>TRBJ2-7|TRBV27|few|.
CASSPRGGLYEQYF
TGTGCCAGCAGCCCCAGGGGAGGGTTGTACGAGCAGTACTTC
>TRBJ2-1|TRBV5-6|.|TRBD2
CASSQVTSSAEQFF
TGTGCCAGCAGCCAAGTGACTAGCTCCGCTGAGCAGTTCTTC
>TRBJ2-5|TRBV4-1|.|TRBD2
CASSQGPLVSGVQETQYF
TGCGCCAGCAGCCAAGGCCCCCTCGTTAGCGGGGTACAAGAGACCCAGTACTTC
>TRBJ2-7|TRBV19|.|.
CASSMTGTLIYEQYF
TGTGCCAGTAGTATGACCGGGACTCTTATCTACGAGCAGTACTTC
>TRBJ2-5|TRBV19|once|TRBD1
CASSIGTGVSETQYF
TGTGCCAGTAGTATAGGGACAGGGGTGTCGGAGACCCAGTACTTC
>TRBJ2-7|TRBV7-7|.|TRBD1
CASSPGTGDSYEQYF
TGTGCCAGCAGCCCAGGGACAGGTGACTCCTACGAGCAGTACTTC
>TRBJ2-2|TRBV13|.|.
CASSSTPGSAGELFF
TGTGCCAGCAGCTCTACCCCGGGGTCCGCCGGGGAGCTGTTTTTT
>TRBJ2-2|TRBV9|.|TRBD1
CASSAWAGGSGELFF
TGTGCCAGCAGCGCATGGGCAGGGGGCAGCGGGGAGCTGTTTTTT
>TRBJ1-2|TRBV4-2|once|.
CASSQVGNSYGYTF
TGTGCCAGCAGCCAAGTCGGGAACTCCTATGGCTACACCTTC
>TRBJ2-2|TRBV7-6|.|.
CASSSPERGELFF
TGTGCCAGCAGCTCTCCCGAGAGGGGGGAGCTGTTTTTT
>TRBJ2-7|TRBV2|.|TRBD2
CASSNLKGGASGSDLLNEQYF
TGTGCCAGCAGTAATTTAAAGGGAGGGGCTAGCGGGAGTGATCTCCTGAACGAGCAGTACTTC
>TRBJ1-4|TRBV7-9|.|.
CASLATNEKLFF
TGTGCCAGCCTAGCAACTAATGAAAAACTGTTTTTT
>TRBJ1-1|TRBV29-1|.|.
CSAIESTEAFF
TGCAGCGCCATAGAATCAACTGAAGCTTTCTTT
>TRBJ1-3|TRBV6-1|.|.
CASSIGTGNTIYF
TGTGCCAGCAGTATTGGCACTGGAAACACCATATATTTT
>TRBJ2-6|TRBV4-2|.|.
CASSQDEVGSGANVLTF
TGTGCCAGCAGCCAAGACGAGGTAGGGTCTGGGGCCAACGTCCTGACTTTC
>TRBJ2-5|TRBV14|.|.
CASSLPGRRETQYF
TGTGCCAGCAGCCTACCGGGCCGCCGCGAGACCCAGTACTTC
>TRBJ2-7|TRBV7-7|.|TRBD2
CASSLDSGGGYEQYF
TGTGCTAGCAGCTTAGACAGCGGGGGAGGATACGAGCAGTACTTC
>TRBJ2-7|TRBV25-1|.|.
CASSAGRGYEQYF
TGTGCCAGCAGTGCCGGCAGGGGCTACGAGCAGTACTTC
>TRBJ2-1|TRBV27|.|TRBD1
CASSDIDRENEQFF
TGTGCCAGCAGTGATATTGACAGGGAGAATGAGCAGTTCTTC
>TRBJ1-2|TRBV2|.|.
CASSEEVLMTDFMGGYTF
TGTGCCAGCAGTGAGGAAGTGCTAATGACAGATTTTATGGGTGGCTACACCTTC
>TRBJ2-5|TRBV5-4|.|.
CASSSETEAETQYF
TGTGCCAGCAGCTCAGAAACCGAGGCGGAGACCCAGTACTTC
>TRBJ2-2|TRBV19|once|.
CASSIGFENTGELFF
TGTGCCAGTAGTATAGGGTTTGAGAACACCGGGGAGCTGTTTTTT
>TRBJ1-4|TRBV6-5|.|.
CASSYSTWQGGEKLFF
TGTGCCAGCAGTTACTCGACGTGGCAGGGTGGGGAAAAACTGTTTTTT
>TRBJ2-7|TRBV19|.|.
CASSILGTASYEQYF
TGTGCCAGTAGTATATTGGGGACGGCGAGCTACGAGCAGTACTTC
>TRBJ1-2|TRBV27|.|TRBD1
CASSSSFGDSFNYGYTF
TGTGCCAGCAGTTCATCGTTTGGGGACAGTTTTAACTATGGCTACACCTTC
>TRBJ2-1|TRBV5-1|.|.
CASSLARGMNNEQFF
TGCGCCAGCAGCTTGGCCCGAGGCATGAACAATGAGCAGTTCTTC
>TRBJ2-7|TRBV27|.|TRBD2
CASSLAGGPSYEQYF
TGTGCCAGCAGTCTAGCGGGAGGGCCTTCCTACGAGCAGTACTTC
>TRBJ2-5|TRBV7-7|.|.
CASSFGHGQETQYF
TGTGCTAGCAGCTTCGGACATGGGCAAGAGACCCAGTACTTC
>TRBJ2-7|TRBV28|.|.
CASSSKYILHYEQYF
TGTGCCAGCAGCTCCAAATACATACTTCATTACGAGCAGTACTTC
>TRBJ2-1|TRBV9|few|TRBD2
CASSLRTSVNEQFF
TGTGCCAGCAGCCTCCGGACTAGCGTCAATGAGCAGTTCTTC
>TRBJ2-1|TRBV27|.|.
CASSLGPNNEQFF
TGTGCCAGCAGTTTAGGGCCCAACAATGAGCAGTTCTTC